Listed here are 2 T cell receptor beta chains from one sample, sequenced in a study of T cells in Graves' hyperthyroidism and ophthalmopathy. Researchers took RNA transcripts and amplified the TCR beta CDR3 regions from them. With the HTBI primer set, the TCR CDR3 went through a first round of RT-PCR. TCRdb used MiXCR to reprocess the multiplex PCR reads, holding one entry per CDR3 protein. The profile shows hundreds of thousands of distinct CDR3 sequences, just under 45% of them singletons. The sequenced material came from peripheral blood or thyroid tissue (not recorded which). These receptors were collected from an adult man with Graves' disease, either hyperthyroidism or ophthalmopathy (not recorded which).

This clonotype was counted at least ten times. The chain employs TRBV25-1 and TRBJ1-2, with 7 bases fitting TRBD1. The CDR3 sequence is 15 residues long. CDR1 and CDR2 (germline): MGHDK, SYGVNS. J gave up 6 bases and V 5 bases, and 12 bases lay outside the gene matches. CDR3 coding DNA: TGTGCCAGCAGTCCCGGGACAGCTTACGTCGATGGCTACACCTTC. This encodes CASSPGTAYVDGYTF.

This chain connects TRBV20-1 to TRBJ2-2; 9 bases match TRBD1. This CDR3 comprises 14 residues. With 3 bases clipped from V and 2 bases from J, the junction kept 1 base outside the gene matches. Germline assignment: CDR1 DFQATT and CDR2 SNEGSKA (reference sequence). CDR3 DNA sequence: TGCAGTGCTAGGGGACAGGGAAACACCGGGGAGCTGTTTTTT. Amino acid sequence: CSARGQGNTGELFF.